This T cell receptor beta chain was captured in a study of shared clonotypes between healthy human individuals. Study in general: Plates per donor: three CD4 naive, three CD4 memory, two CD8 naive, one CD8 memory.

Naive CD8 cells were CD45RO-negative, positively selected for CCR7, excluding terminally differentiated effector memory CD45RA+ cells. In regard to this clone: Its antigen is not identified. Other DNA sequences from this sample encode an identical CDR3 as well.

The CDR3 consists of 13 residues. Trimming stripped 0 bases from V and 5 bases from J, with 7 bases between. Germline V gene sequence: CDR1 MNHEY, CDR2 SVGAGI. Study-level findings and limits: Only blood underwent sampling, and tissue repertoires likely differ. It was the non-shared clonotypes that had lower generation probabilities than clonotypes shared by all four donors. Naive subsets generally had larger estimated richness than memory subsets.

TCRdb's copy holds only in-frame clones and misses some; the assay was immunoSEQ multiplex PCR. The sample records 800,000 or so clones, approximately 96% being singletons. Sequencing was carried out using naive CD8+ T cells sorted from blood. The sequence was obtained from a young man in good health. V is TRBV6-5 and J is TRBJ1-2; weak D call: TRBD1 (6 bases). The CDR3: CASSYSGGYGYTF. In DNA form, the CDR3 reads TGTGCCAGCAGTTACTCAGGGGGGTATGGCTACACCTTC.